This T cell receptor beta chain was found in a study of molecular identifiers for immune sequencing clone quantification. About the study: Four of five splits of RNA from 20,000 or 100,000 naive CD8 cells were sequenced in replicates.

This clonotype occurred many times. MiXCR, applied by TCRdb to the PCR reads, yields one record per CDR3 protein. The sample has some 320,000 distinct CDR3 sequences, about 22% seen once; the top ten hold about 0.74%. Looked up from germline, CDR1 is LGHDT and CDR2 is YNNKEL (reference sequence). Trimming removed 0 bases at V and 0 bases at J, with 8 bases between. CDR3 length: 15 residues. The sample consisted of naive CD8+ T cells from blood, with Jurkat cell RNA spiked in. Subset of the sample: FACS-sorted CD8+CD4-CCR7+CD45RA+ naive T cells. The TCR was taken from a human donor in good health. Some libraries in this study had Jurkat cell RNA spiked in. This chain uses TRBV3-1 with TRBJ1-1, with D tentatively TRBD1 (5 bases). The CDR3 protein is CASSQDWGLNTEAFF. The CDR3 nucleotides read TGTGCCAGCAGCCAAGATTGGGGACTGAACACTGAAGCTTTCTTT.